The table lists the clone carrying this T cell receptor (beta chain) with a few counts. The junction does not match germline at one end; this may be a read error. The V gene's germline CDR1 is KGHDR and CDR2 SFDVKD. This CDR3 spans 15 amino acids. The data derive from a study of blood T cells in healthy people across ages. A second PCR, run for roughly 7 to 11 cycles, used a sample-barcoded 5' primer plus a J-beta primer mix. TCRdb reprocessed the 5' RACE reads with MiXCR, giving one entry per CDR3 protein. The data hold some 850,000 distinct CDR3 sequences, with approximately 24% observed a single time. All donors came from Russia, were Caucasian and healthy, and spanned ages about 6 to 100. A further study also used this sample, focusing on T cells of mothers and their children. This second study notes: Samples were obtained from a few healthy Caucasian mothers and their six children. Each 15 ul cDNA reaction used about 1.5 ug RNA; all RNA was used. Mothers yielded over 8.5 million CDR3 reads, children approximately 2.8 million each.

This sequence joins TRBV24-1 and TRBJ2-3, with 7 bases matching TRBD1. The clonotype comes from a boy younger than 18 in good health. The sample was blood. The DNA for the CDR3 is TGTGCCACTAAGGACCGTCGGGACAGCAGAGATACGCAGTATTTT. This codes for CATKDRRDSRDTQYF.